The 13 T cell receptor beta chains presented below share a single source sample, sequenced in a study of beta chain features in type 1 diabetes. The entirety of the isolated RNA underwent reverse transcription, so expressed TCRB transcripts were sequenced. Assay: immunoSEQ multiplex PCR; the TCRdb copy retains only in-frame clones and omits some. The table records 970,000 or so clones, about a sixth of them present only once. Sequenced: naive CD4+ T cells from blood. Every receptor here comes from a woman younger than 35 in good health.

This rearrangement joins TRBV29-1 to TRBJ2-5; TRBD2 matches at 15 bases. The germline V gene encodes CDR1 SQVTM and CDR2 ANQGSEA. The V gene end was trimmed by 5 bases and the J gene end by 5 bases; junction bases not matched to a gene: 3. The CDR3 is 14 amino acids. CDR3 DNA sequence: TGCAGCGTTTCCGGGACTAGCGGGAGGGAGACCCAGTACTTC. Its protein product is CSVSGTSGRETQYF.

The chain has TRBV2 and TRBJ1-1; D gene uncertain. Trimming took 3 bases from V and 1 from J, leaving 9 bases between them. This CDR3 region has 14 residues. CDR1 is SNHLY, CDR2 FYNNEI, per germline. The CDR3 DNA follows: TGTGCCAGCAGTGAGTGGGGATCGAACACTGAAGCTTTCTTT. It is translated as CASSEWGSNTEAFF.

Of note for this clone: The same CDR3 is also encoded by other DNA sequences in this sample. The chain recombines TRBV7-2 with TRBJ2-3, with D tentatively TRBD2 (6 bases). Trimming shortened V by 3 bases and J by 4 bases, and 8 bases separated the two germline ends. In germline, CDR1 is SGHTA, CDR2 FQGNSA. CDR3 length: 13 residues. The CDR3 loop is CASSLGEADTQYF. In DNA, the CDR3 is TGTGCCAGCAGCTTGGGGGAGGCAGATACGCAGTATTTT.

Only a few counts were recorded for this clone. The CDR3 loop is CAISGQVVSYNEQFF. DNA for the CDR3: TGTGCCATCAGTGGTCAGGTAGTCTCCTACAATGAGCAGTTCTTC. V gene TRBV10-3 combines with J gene TRBJ2-1, with no clear D. Germline CDR1 and CDR2: ENHRY and SYGVKD. The germline V and J ends were trimmed by 4 bases and 0 bases, with 10 bases remaining between them. This CDR3 region has 15 residues.

The rearrangement joins TRBV5-1 to TRBJ1-4; D is ambiguous. This CDR3 is 14 amino acids long. Germline assignment: CDR1 SGHRS and CDR2 YFSETQ. Trimming stripped 3 bases from V and 3 bases from J, with 9 bases between. The CDR3 spells CASSYTAANEKLFF. In DNA, the CDR3 is TGCGCCAGCAGCTACACGGCGGCTAATGAAAAACTGTTTTTT.

This clone was found a few times. This chain links TRBV5-6 with TRBJ2-1; a possible D gene is TRBD1 (5 bases). The germline gives CDR1 SGHDT, CDR2 YYEEEE. V lost 2 bases and J lost 7, with 16 bases in between. There are 15 residues in the CDR3. DNA of the CDR3: TGTGCCAGCAGCTTTAGGGGTTTTCGGTGGAATGAGCAGTTCTTC. It specifies CASSFRGFRWNEQFF.

This clone was found a few times. The chain couples TRBV5-1 to TRBJ1-1; 8 bases agree with TRBD1. V gave up 3 bases and J gave up 1 base; unmatched junction bases: 5. This CDR3 contains 15 residues. The germline V gene has CDR1 SGHRS and CDR2 YFSETQ. Written as DNA, the CDR3 is TGCGCCAGCAGCTCGAAGACAGGGGCGAACACTGAAGCTTTCTTT. It encodes CASSSKTGANTEAFF.

The chain carries TRBV18 and TRBJ2-7, with 9 bases aligning to TRBD2. Germline CDR1 reads KGHSH; CDR2 reads LQKENI. The CDR3 totals 16 residues. The V and J ends lost 3 bases and 7 bases, in that order; junction bases with no gene match: 13. This CDR3 reads CASSPVEASGTREQYF. The DNA of the CDR3 is TGTGCCAGCTCACCTGTCGAGGCTAGCGGGACTCGGGAGCAGTACTTC.

The V and J genes are TRBV9 and TRBJ2-2; D is undetermined. From germline, CDR1 is SGDLS and CDR2 YYNGEE. V was clipped by 1 base and J by 7 bases, with 5 bases between them. The CDR3 totals 12 residues. The CDR3 coding sequence is TGTGCCAGCAGCGTAAGGGTCGGGGAGCTGTTTTTT. It encodes CASSVRVGELFF.

This chain uses TRBV18 with TRBJ2-1, with TRBD2 identical over 8 bases. Losses at the gene ends were 3 bases for V and 2 bases for J; bases not matched to a gene: 6. The CDR3 is 16 amino acids. Germline V gene lookup returns CDR1 KGHSH and CDR2 LQKENI. In nucleotides, the CDR3 is TGTGCCAGCTCACCCGGGGGGGCGGGAGCCTACAATGAGCAGTTCTTC. Encoded protein: CASSPGGAGAYNEQFF.

This clone was found a few times. This chain uses TRBV5-8 with TRBJ2-3; 9 bases align to TRBD2. This CDR3 spans 17 amino acids. J lost 6 bases, V lost 2 bases, and 13 bases had no gene match. Germline V gene lookup returns CDR1 SGHTS and CDR2 YDEGEE. The CDR3 DNA sequence: TGTGCCAGCAGCTTAGGGAGCGGTAGCGGGAGAGTCGATACGCAGTATTTT. It encodes CASSLGSGSGRVDTQYF.

The V and J genes are TRBV6-5 and TRBJ2-2, with TRBD2 matching 9 bases. With 6 bases clipped from V and 6 bases from J, the junction kept 5 bases outside the gene matches. Germline values: CDR1 MNHEY, CDR2 SVGAGI. The CDR3 is made up of 14 amino acids. For the CDR3, the DNA is TGTGCCAGCAGGCCGGGACTAGCCTCCGGGGAGCTGTTTTTT. It encodes CASRPGLASGELFF.

The chain joins TRBV5-6 to TRBJ2-5; 9 nucleotides match TRBD2. The V gene end was trimmed by 5 bases and the J gene end by 7 bases; junction bases not matched to a gene: 9. The CDR3 is made up of 14 amino acids. From germline, CDR1 is SGHDT and CDR2 YYEEEE. The DNA of the CDR3 is TGTGCCAGCAGAAGAGCGGGAGGACCATGGACCCAGTACTTC. Translated: CASRRAGGPWTQYF.